Listed here are 28 T cell receptor beta chains from one sample, sequenced in a study of blood T cell repertoires in COVID-19. Produced via immunoSEQ multiplex PCR; TCRdb's table is partial and in-frame only. Here the sample spans approximately 250,000 clones, around 87% being singletons. Sequenced: peripheral blood. The receptor set was obtained from a man younger than 35 with active or convalescent COVID-19.

V usage is TRBV12-3 or TRBV12-4 and J usage is TRBJ1-2; a possible D gene is TRBD1 (6 bases). The length of the CDR3 is 11 residues. V was clipped by 5 bases and J by 9 bases, with 10 bases between them. The CDR3 DNA is TGTGCCAGCAGTCGACAGGAGAGCTACACCTTC. It is translated as CASSRQESYTF.

The chain employs TRBV19 and TRBJ1-1; D is possibly TRBD1 (5 bases). The CDR3 runs 13 residues. The V end was cut by 10 bases, the J end by 0 bases, with 12 bases between. Germline loops: CDR1 LNHDA, CDR2 SQIVND (reference sequence). The CDR3 sequence: CATVDILNTEAFF. CDR3 DNA sequence: TGTGCCACCGTGGACATTTTGAACACTGAAGCTTTCTTT.

This rearrangement joins TRBV7-6 to TRBJ1-6, with D perhaps matching TRBD1 (5 bases). Germline V gene sequence: CDR1 SGHVS, CDR2 FNYEAQ. The CDR3 runs to 11 residues. Trimming cost V 10 bases and J 9 bases, with 10 bases left between them. CDR3 nucleotide sequence: TGTGCCAACGAAGGGGTTTCACCCCTCCACTTT. This encodes CANEGVSPLHF.

This clone was detected once. The chain has TRBV19 and TRBJ1-2; 7 bases match TRBD1. V trimming: 4 bases; J trimming: 4 bases; junction bases outside the gene matches: 12. From germline, CDR1 is LNHDA and CDR2 SQIVND (reference sequence). This CDR3 has 16 residues. The CDR3 spells CASSTLTGSKVYGYTF. The CDR3 DNA is TGTGCCAGTAGTACCTTGACAGGGAGTAAAGTCTATGGCTACACCTTC.

This clone was recorded once. The genes are TRBV6-1 and TRBJ1-6, with D unresolved. The CDR3 contains 14 residues. Trimming removed 2 bases from V and 18 bases from J, with 20 bases in between. Germline CDR1 MNHNS, CDR2 SASEGT. CDR3 in DNA: TGTGCCAGCAGTGAATGGGCAGGTGAAACAGTATCCCACTTT. The encoded protein is CASSEWAGETVSHF.

The CDR3, as DNA: TGTGCCAGCAGTCTACTCGATACGCAGTATTTT. Its protein product is CASSLLDTQYF. The gene calls are TRBV7-9 and TRBJ2-3; no reliable D call. The CDR3 spans 11 residues. Trimming removed 6 bases from V and 6 bases from J, with 7 bases in between. CDR1 is SEHNR and CDR2 is FQNEAQ in the germline V gene (reference sequence).

The rearrangement links TRBV9 to TRBJ2-7, with 8 nucleotides matching TRBD1. J gave up 2 bases and V 4 bases, and 8 bases lay outside the gene matches. Germline assignment: CDR1 SGDLS and CDR2 YYNGEE. This CDR3 spans 15 amino acids. The CDR3 sequence is CASSIGTGLTYEQYF. CDR3 sequence (DNA): TGTGCCAGCAGCATAGGGACAGGCTTAACCTACGAGCAGTACTTC.

The chain links TRBV4-3 to TRBJ2-5, with D perhaps TRBD1 (5 bases). Germline lookup yields CDR1 LGHNA and CDR2 YSLEER. V lost 4 bases and J lost 5, with 14 bases in between. The CDR3 has 14 amino acids. This chain's CDR3 is CASSPTGRGETQYF. In DNA form, the CDR3 reads TGCGCCAGCAGCCCAACAGGTAGAGGTGAGACCCAGTACTTC.

The J gene is TRBJ2-6, the V gene TRBV5-1; 11 bases map to TRBD1. The CDR3 consists of 18 residues. Germline assignment: CDR1 SGHRS and CDR2 YFSETQ. With V trimmed by 2 bases and J by 0 bases, 4 bases remained unmatched. The CDR3 region has the DNA TGCGCCAGCAGCTTTTTGGGGACAGGGGGCTCTGGGGCCAACGTCCTGACTTTC. It codes for CASSFLGTGGSGANVLTF.

This chain connects TRBV6-2 or TRBV6-3 to TRBJ2-7; 10 bases map to TRBD2. The germline V gene has CDR1 MNHEY and CDR2 SVGEGT. CDR3 length: 15 amino acids. V shed 2 bases, J shed 7 bases, and the junction held 8 bases outside the gene matches. CDR3 sequence reads: CASSYGAGGDEEQYF. The DNA of the CDR3 is TGTGCCAGCAGTTACGGAGCGGGAGGGGACGAGGAGCAGTACTTC.

The rearrangement uses TRBV5-1 and TRBJ2-1; D may be TRBD2 (5 bases). The germline V gene has CDR1 SGHRS and CDR2 YFSETQ. Trimming left V 5 bases short and J 8 bases short, with 17 bases between. The CDR3 has 14 amino acids. CDR3: CASSPDPGRDEQFF. The CDR3 coding sequence is TGCGCCAGCAGTCCTGATCCGGGAAGGGATGAGCAGTTCTTC.

The DNA for the CDR3 is TGTGCCAGCAGCGTAGCTGGGGGGTATACTAACACCGGGGAGCTGTTTTTT. Translation gives CASSVAGGYTNTGELFF. The chain is built from TRBV9 and TRBJ2-2; D may be TRBD2 (6 bases). The CDR3 length is 17 residues. The V gene lost 0 bases and the J gene lost 2 bases, with 14 bases spanning the gap. Germline CDR1 reads SGDLS; CDR2 reads YYNGEE.

The rearrangement joins TRBV29-1 to TRBJ1-4; 7 bases align to TRBD1. CDR3 size: 12 residues. The germline V gene has CDR1 SQVTM and CDR2 ANQGSEA. The trim removed 6 bases at V and 6 bases at J, leaving 4 bases unmatched. Written as DNA, the CDR3 is TGCAGCGTACTAGGGGGCGATGAAAAACTGTTTTTT. Its translation: CSVLGGDEKLFF.

The chain couples TRBV24-1 to TRBJ2-7, with TRBD1 matching over 10 bases. CDR1 and CDR2 (germline): KGHDR, SFDVKD. The CDR3 totals 14 residues. V gave up 9 bases and J gave up 2 bases; unmatched junction bases: 6. As DNA, the CDR3 is TGTGCCACCCCCAGGACAGGGGGGCCCTACGAGCAGTACTTC. This codes for CATPRTGGPYEQYF.

The V and J genes are TRBV9 and TRBJ2-5; TRBD1 matches at 7 bases. The CDR3 contains 15 residues. Germline V lookup: CDR1 SGDLS, CDR2 YYNGEE. The V segment lost 4 bases and the J segment 4 bases; nucleotides outside the gene matches: 10. As DNA, the CDR3 is TGTGCCAGCAGCCCCTCCACAGGGGTGGGAGAGACCCAGTACTTC. Translation gives CASSPSTGVGETQYF.

The V call is TRBV5-1, the J call TRBJ2-5, with D hard to call. CDR3 size: 14 residues. V shed 0 bases and J shed 1 base, with 7 bases lying between them. Germline V lookup: CDR1 SGHRS, CDR2 YFSETQ. CDR3 bases: TGCGCCAGCAGCTTGGCACAGTCCCAAGAGACCCAGTACTTC. It yields the protein CASSLAQSQETQYF.

The chain is built from TRBV7-9 and TRBJ2-1; no clear D. V was clipped by 1 base and J by 4 bases, with 8 bases between them. Germline CDR1 is SEHNR and CDR2 is FQNEAQ (reference sequence). The CDR3 extends over 14 amino acids. The CDR3 sequence: CASSLGSEYNEQFF. The CDR3, as DNA: TGTGCCAGCAGCTTAGGTTCAGAATACAATGAGCAGTTCTTC.

In its sample, this clone was seen a few times. The chain links TRBV28 to TRBJ2-3; weak D call: TRBD1 (6 bases). With 1 base removed from V and 6 bases from J, the gap between germline ends came to 14 bases. This CDR3 is built from 15 residues. Germline V gives CDR1 MDHEN, CDR2 SYDVKM. Written as DNA, the CDR3 is TGTGCCAGCAGTTTATCTCCCAGGGGTGGTGATACGCAGTATTTT. It translates to CASSLSPRGGDTQYF.

The genes are TRBV6-5 and TRBJ1-3; D uncertain. This CDR3 spans 12 amino acids. Germline V gene data show CDR1 as MNHEY and CDR2 as SVGAGI. Between the trimmed V and J ends, which lost 6 bases and 2 bases, there was a span of 5 bases. As DNA, the CDR3 is TGTGCCAGCAGAGACACTGGAAACACCATATATTTT. It encodes CASRDTGNTIYF.

The genes are TRBV7-9 and TRBJ1-6, with D maybe TRBD1 (6 bases). The CDR3 is made up of 13 amino acids. CDR1 is SEHNR, CDR2 FQNEAQ, per germline (reference sequence). V shed 4 bases and J shed 10 bases, with 11 bases lying between them. The CDR3 DNA sequence: TGTGCCAGCAGCTGGTGGACAGAGTCACCCCTCCACTTT. This codes for CASSWWTESPLHF.

The V call is TRBV12-3 or TRBV12-4, the J call TRBJ2-5; D might be TRBD2 (5 bases). Trimming removed 8 bases at V and 4 bases at J, with 8 bases between. CDR3 length: 11 amino acids. DNA of the CDR3: TGTGCCAGCGGCGAGGGAGAGACCCAGTACTTC. As protein: CASGEGETQYF.

V usage is TRBV19 and J usage is TRBJ1-1; the D gene is possibly TRBD1 (6 bases). V lost 5 bases and J 1 base, leaving 14 bases between the germline ends. The V gene's germline CDR1 is LNHDA and CDR2 SQIVND (reference sequence). CDR3 size: 15 residues. The CDR3 nucleotides read TGTGCCAGTAGTTTTCAGGGGACGGCGAACACTGAAGCTTTCTTT. It yields the protein CASSFQGTANTEAFF.

The rearrangement uses TRBV18 and TRBJ1-5; 7 bases line up with TRBD1. With V trimmed by 3 bases and J by 5 bases, 7 bases remained unmatched. The germline CDR1 and CDR2 sequences are KGHSH and LQKENI. The CDR3 runs 15 residues. The CDR3 region is CASSPTTGWDQPQHF. DNA for the CDR3: TGTGCCAGCTCACCGACGACAGGGTGGGATCAGCCCCAGCATTTT. Filled out from reference TRBV18 and TRBJ1-5, the complete variable domain reads NAGVMQNPRHLVRRRGQEARLRCSPMKGHSHVYWYRQLPEEGLKFMVYLQKENIIDESGMPKERFSAEFPKEGPSILRIQQVVRGDSAAYFCASSPTTGWDQPQHFGDGTRLSIL.

The J gene is TRBJ2-1, the V gene TRBV5-4; 12 nucleotides agree with TRBD2. Germline CDR1 SGHNT, CDR2 YYREEE (reference sequence). V lost 1 base, J lost 9 bases, and 11 bases stayed unmatched. The CDR3 covers 17 residues. Here the CDR3 DNA reads TGTGCCAGCAGCTTGTACATTGGAGCTAGCGGGAGGGGTGAGCAGTTCTTC. Translated: CASSLYIGASGRGEQFF.

V and J are TRBV5-5 and TRBJ2-5, with 13 bases identical to TRBD2. The CDR3 sequence is 20 residues long. Germline values: CDR1 SGHKS, CDR2 YYEKEE (reference sequence). Trimming removed 4 bases from V and 2 bases from J; junction bases left unmatched: 17. The CDR3 reads CASSGGQGRGLAGAQETQYF. The CDR3 coding sequence is TGTGCCAGCAGCGGGGGACAGGGAAGAGGACTAGCGGGAGCACAAGAGACCCAGTACTTC.

The chain has TRBV5-1 and TRBJ1-1; D gene uncertain. Germline V CDR1 and CDR2: SGHRS, YFSETQ. This CDR3 spans 15 amino acids. The V and J ends lost 4 bases and 4 bases respectively, with 17 bases between them. The CDR3 reads CASSPDPGSGTEAFF. The CDR3 nucleotides are TGCGCCAGCAGCCCAGACCCGGGGAGTGGCACTGAAGCTTTCTTT.

The chain couples TRBV7-3 to TRBJ2-1; D perhaps matches TRBD2 (5 bases). The ends were cut back, 5 bases at V and 6 bases at J, with 20 bases in the middle. The CDR3 contains 16 residues. Germline CDR1 reads SGHTA; CDR2 reads FQGTGA. CDR3 region: CASSRDGIGLGNEQFF. In DNA, the CDR3 is TGTGCCAGCAGCCGAGACGGGATTGGTCTGGGCAATGAGCAGTTCTTC.

V usage is TRBV5-4 and J usage is TRBJ2-5; D might be TRBD1 (7 bases). This CDR3 region has 16 residues. Germline V gene sequence: CDR1 SGHNT, CDR2 YYREEE (reference sequence). V dropped 0 bases and J dropped 4 bases, with 16 bases sitting between them. CDR3 sequence: CASSLDPGGSGETQYF. DNA of the CDR3: TGTGCCAGCAGCTTGGATCCAGGGGGGTCGGGAGAGACCCAGTACTTC. Full variable domain (rest looked up from reference TRBV5-4 and TRBJ2-5): ETGVTQSPTHLIKTRGQQVTLRCSSQSGHNTVSWYQQALGQGPQFIFQYYREEENGRGNFPPRFSGLQFPNYSSELNVNALELDDSALYLCASSLDPGGSGETQYFGPGTRLLVL.